The 10 T cell receptor beta chains given below trace back to one sample, sequenced in a study of blood T cell repertoires in COVID-19. Only in-frame clones appear in the TCRdb table, and some are missing; sequencing was by immunoSEQ multiplex PCR. The sample shows over 140,000 clones, roughly 80% of them seen only once. Source material: peripheral blood. These receptors all stem from a woman aged 60-75 years with acute or convalescent COVID-19.

The rearrangement links TRBV11-2 to TRBJ1-1; 9 positions match TRBD1. The CDR3 covers 14 residues. Germline CDR1 reads SGHAT; CDR2 reads FQNNGV. After removal of 2 bases from V and 5 bases from J, the junction contained 3 bases not matched to a gene. The CDR3 here is CASSLNDRGTEAFF. Here the CDR3 DNA reads TGTGCCAGCAGCTTAAACGACAGGGGGACTGAAGCTTTCTTT.

The J gene is TRBJ2-7, the V gene TRBV28; perhaps TRBD1 as D (6 bases). The CDR3 runs 15 residues. Germline values: CDR1 MDHEN, CDR2 SYDVKM. V was pared by 3 bases and J by 5 bases, with 17 bases between. In DNA form, the CDR3 reads TGTGCCAGCAGTTTCCCACAACAGGGTCGACACGAGCAGTACTTC. Residues: CASSFPQQGRHEQYF.

The rearrangement uses TRBV6-6 and TRBJ1-2; 8 bases line up with TRBD1. Germline V gives CDR1 MNHNY, CDR2 SVGAGI (reference sequence). V was clipped by 7 bases and J by 5 bases; unmatched bases: 12. CDR3 size: 15 residues. The DNA of the CDR3 is TGTGCCAGCATATCGATAGGACAGGGAACTTATGGCTACACCTTC. This codes for CASISIGQGTYGYTF.

This clone came up once. The rearrangement uses TRBV30 and TRBJ2-1, with D perhaps matching TRBD2 (6 bases). The CDR3 is made up of 15 amino acids. Germline assignment: CDR1 GTSNPN and CDR2 SVGIG (reference sequence). Trimming removed 4 bases at V and 5 bases at J, with 18 bases between. CDR3 amino acids: CAWTAELAVNNEQFF. CDR3 bases: TGTGCCTGGACTGCGGAACTAGCCGTAAACAATGAGCAGTTCTTC. Complete variable domain (other parts from reference TRBV30 and TRBJ2-1): SQTIHQWPATLVQPVGSPLSLECTVEGTSNPNLYWYRQAAGRGLQLLFYSVGIGQISSEVPQNLSASRPQDRQFILSSKKLLLSDSGFYLCAWTAELAVNNEQFFGPGTRLTVL.

The chain is built from TRBV6-5 and TRBJ2-1; 7 bases match TRBD2. The CDR3 consists of 15 residues. Germline V gene lookup returns CDR1 MNHEY and CDR2 SVGAGI. J was trimmed by 0 bases and V by 6 bases; bases with no gene match: 5. In nucleotides, the CDR3 is TGTGCCAGCAGCCCGAGCGGGGCCTCCTACAATGAGCAGTTCTTC. This gives the protein CASSPSGASYNEQFF.

V is TRBV18 and J is TRBJ1-1, with D uncertain. Germline V gene lookup returns CDR1 KGHSH and CDR2 LQKENI. CDR3 length: 15 amino acids. V shed 3 bases and J shed 1 base, with 12 bases lying between them. CDR3 DNA sequence: TGTGCCAGCTCACCCCAGTTTAACCCGAACACTGAAGCTTTCTTT. It yields the protein CASSPQFNPNTEAFF. Together with reference TRBV18 and TRBJ1-1, the CDR3 gives the full variable domain: NAGVMQNPRHLVRRRGQEARLRCSPMKGHSHVYWYRQLPEEGLKFMVYLQKENIIDESGMPKERFSAEFPKEGPSILRIQQVVRGDSAAYFCASSPQFNPNTEAFFGQGTRLTVV.

The chain has TRBV9 and TRBJ2-7; 9 bases are a match to TRBD1. Trimming cost V 3 bases and J 2 bases; bases outside gene matches: 9. The CDR3 consists of 16 residues. Germline assignment: CDR1 SGDLS and CDR2 YYNGEE. The CDR3 DNA reads as TGTGCCAGCAGCGCTCACCCGGGACAGGGTCCCTACGAGCAGTACTTC. Protein sequence: CASSAHPGQGPYEQYF.

The chain has TRBV5-1 and TRBJ1-3; D might be TRBD1 (5 bases). The V gene lost 5 bases and the J gene lost 8 bases, with 11 bases spanning the gap. The CDR3 contains 12 residues. In germline, CDR1 is SGHRS, CDR2 YFSETQ. In DNA form, the CDR3 reads TGCGCCAGCAGTCCTCAGGGTGACACCATATATTTT. It yields the protein CASSPQGDTIYF.

This rearrangement joins TRBV28 to TRBJ1-6; the D gene is possibly TRBD1 (6 bases). Deletions cut 5 bases from V and 9 bases from J, with 20 bases between. CDR3 length: 16 residues. Germline V gene sequence: CDR1 MDHEN, CDR2 SYDVKM. The CDR3 DNA is TGTGCCAGCAGTGGCATCAGGGGATTAAGGTCTTCACCCCTCCACTTT. Translation gives CASSGIRGLRSSPLHF. Using reference TRBV28 and TRBJ1-6 for the parts outside the CDR3, the full variable domain is DVKVTQSSRYLVKRTGEKVFLECVQDMDHENMFWYRQDPGLGLRLIYFSYDVKMKEKGDIPEGYSVSREKKERFSLILESASTNQTSMYLCASSGIRGLRSSPLHFGNGTRLTVT.

This rearrangement joins TRBV7-3 to TRBJ2-1; unclear D gene. The V gene lost 5 bases and the J gene lost 6 bases, with 11 bases spanning the gap. This CDR3 contains 13 residues. CDR1 is SGHTA, CDR2 FQGTGA, per germline. Written as DNA, the CDR3 is TGTGCCAGCAGCCCCTACGCTAGCAATGAGCAGTTCTTC. Translated, it gives CASSPYASNEQFF.